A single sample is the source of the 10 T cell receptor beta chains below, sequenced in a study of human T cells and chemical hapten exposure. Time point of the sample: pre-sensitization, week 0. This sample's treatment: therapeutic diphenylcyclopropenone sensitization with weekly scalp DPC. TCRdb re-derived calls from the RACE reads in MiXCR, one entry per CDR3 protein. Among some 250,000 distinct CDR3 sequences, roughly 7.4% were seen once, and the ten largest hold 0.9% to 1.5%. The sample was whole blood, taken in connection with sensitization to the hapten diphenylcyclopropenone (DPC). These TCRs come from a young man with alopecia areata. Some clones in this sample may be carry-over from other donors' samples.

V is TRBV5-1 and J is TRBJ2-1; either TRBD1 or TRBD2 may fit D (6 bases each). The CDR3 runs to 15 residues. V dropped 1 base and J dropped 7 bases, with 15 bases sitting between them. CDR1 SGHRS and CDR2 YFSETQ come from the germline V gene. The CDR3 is CASSLYGGRSNEQFF. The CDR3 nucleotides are TGCGCCAGCAGCTTGTACGGGGGCCGTTCGAATGAGCAGTTCTTC.

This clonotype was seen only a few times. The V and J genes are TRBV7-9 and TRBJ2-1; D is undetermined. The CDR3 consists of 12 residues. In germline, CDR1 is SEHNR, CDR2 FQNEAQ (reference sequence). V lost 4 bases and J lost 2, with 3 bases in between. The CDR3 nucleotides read TGTGCCAGCAGCTCGACCTACAATGAGCAGTTCTTC. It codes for CASSSTYNEQFF.

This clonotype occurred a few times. Here the CDR3 reads CASSYSGDTLNSPLHF. The CDR3 DNA sequence: TGTGCCAGCAGTTACTCTGGGGACACCTTAAATTCACCCCTCCACTTT. V and J are TRBV6-5 and TRBJ1-6, with TRBD1 as a possible D gene (6 bases). Germline CDR1 MNHEY, CDR2 SVGAGI. The CDR3 has 16 residues. V lost 0 bases, J lost 7 bases, and 13 bases lay in between.

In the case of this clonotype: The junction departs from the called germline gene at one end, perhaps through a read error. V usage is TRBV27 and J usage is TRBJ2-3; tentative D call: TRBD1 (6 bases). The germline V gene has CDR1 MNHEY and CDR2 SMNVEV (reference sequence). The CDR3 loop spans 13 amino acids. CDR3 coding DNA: TGTACCAGCAGTTCACAGGGAGCAGATACGCAGTATTTT. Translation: CTSSSQGADTQYF.

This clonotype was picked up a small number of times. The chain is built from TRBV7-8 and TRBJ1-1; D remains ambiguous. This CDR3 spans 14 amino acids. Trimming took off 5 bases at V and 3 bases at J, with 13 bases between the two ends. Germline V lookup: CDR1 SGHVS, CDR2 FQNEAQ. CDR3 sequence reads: CASSNNIIHTEAFF. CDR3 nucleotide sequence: TGTGCCAGCAGCAACAACATTATTCACACTGAAGCTTTCTTT.

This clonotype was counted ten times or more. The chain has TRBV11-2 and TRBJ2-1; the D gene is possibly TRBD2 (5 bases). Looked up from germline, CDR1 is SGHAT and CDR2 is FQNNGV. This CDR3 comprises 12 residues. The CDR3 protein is CASEDSRGEQFF. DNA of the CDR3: TGTGCAAGCGAAGACTCCCGAGGGGAGCAGTTCTTC. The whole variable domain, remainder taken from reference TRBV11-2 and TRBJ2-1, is EAGVAQSPRYKIIEKRQSVAFWCNPISGHATLYWYQQILGQGPKLLIQFQNNGVVDDSQLPKDRFSAERLKGVDSTLKIQPAKLEDSAVYLCASEDSRGEQFFGPGTRLTVL.

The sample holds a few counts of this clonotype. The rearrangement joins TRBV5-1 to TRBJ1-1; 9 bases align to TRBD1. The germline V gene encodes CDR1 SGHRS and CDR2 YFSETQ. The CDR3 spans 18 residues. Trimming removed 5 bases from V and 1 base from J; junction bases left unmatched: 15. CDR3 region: CASSTLTGTGSTNTEAFF. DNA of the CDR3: TGCGCCAGCAGTACGCTTACTGGGACAGGGTCCACGAACACTGAAGCTTTCTTT.

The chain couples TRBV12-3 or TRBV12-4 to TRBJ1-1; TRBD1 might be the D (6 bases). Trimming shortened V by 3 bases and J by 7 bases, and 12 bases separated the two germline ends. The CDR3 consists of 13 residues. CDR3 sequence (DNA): TGTGCCAGCAGTTTCCGGGGGCCTGGTGAAGCTTTCTTT. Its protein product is CASSFRGPGEAFF.

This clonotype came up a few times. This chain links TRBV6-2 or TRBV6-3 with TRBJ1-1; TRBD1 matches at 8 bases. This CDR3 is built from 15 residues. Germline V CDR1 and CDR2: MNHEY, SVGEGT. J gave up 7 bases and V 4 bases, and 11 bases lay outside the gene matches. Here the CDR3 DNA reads TGTGCCAGCAGTTCCCGCGGACAGGGACCTATTGAAGCTTTCTTT. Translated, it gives CASSSRGQGPIEAFF.

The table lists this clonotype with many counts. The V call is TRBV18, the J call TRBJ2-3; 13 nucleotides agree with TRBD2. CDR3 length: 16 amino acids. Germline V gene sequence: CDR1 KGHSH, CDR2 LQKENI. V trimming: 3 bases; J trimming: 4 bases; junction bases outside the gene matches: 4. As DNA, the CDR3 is TGTGCCAGCTCACCTGGACTAGCGGGGGTCGCAGATACGCAGTATTTT. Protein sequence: CASSPGLAGVADTQYF.